Presented here are 27 T cell receptor beta chains from one specimen sequenced in a study of cytomegalovirus exposure and HLA in healthy donors. 13 Jbeta primers and 60 Vbeta primers were used for the PCR. Sequencing was performed with immunoSEQ multiplex PCR; in TCRdb, only in-frame clones are kept and a portion is missing. Counted here are 150,000 to 200,000 clones, about three quarters occurring once; the ten biggest clones make up around 5.7%. Sequenced: PBMCs. Receptors originate from a man aged 35 to 55 in good health and CMV-seronegative.

This chain uses TRBV7-2 with TRBJ1-2; 10 positions agree with TRBD1. Germline V lookup: CDR1 SGHTA, CDR2 FQGNSA. V lost 4 bases to trimming and J lost 3 bases; unmatched junction nucleotides: 5. The CDR3 runs 15 residues. The CDR3 is CASSSGTGVDYGYTF. CDR3 nucleotide sequence: TGTGCCAGCAGCTCCGGGACAGGGGTCGACTATGGCTACACCTTC.

The CDR3, as DNA: TGTGCCAGCAGCCTGCGAAGTGAGACCCAGTACTTC. This gives the protein CASSLRSETQYF. The V gene is TRBV7-6, the J gene TRBJ2-5; D remains ambiguous. V shed 5 bases and J shed 5 bases, with 9 bases lying between them. CDR3 size: 12 residues. Germline V lookup: CDR1 SGHVS, CDR2 FNYEAQ. The full variable domain, its missing parts supplied by reference TRBV7-6 and TRBJ2-5, is GAGVSQSPRYKVTKRGQDVALRCDPISGHVSLYWYRQALGQGPEFLTYFNYEAQQDKSGLPNDRFSAERPEGSISTLTIQRTEQRDSAMYRCASSLRSETQYFGPGTRLLVL.

The V gene is TRBV5-8, the J gene TRBJ1-5, with D tentatively TRBD1 (6 bases). The CDR3 has 15 residues. Trimming cost V 1 base and J 2 bases, with 10 bases left between them. Per the germline V gene, CDR1 is SGHTS and CDR2 is YDEGEE. CDR3 in DNA: TGTGCCAGCAGCTTGATACAGGGTGGCAATCAGCCCCAGCATTTT. Protein sequence: CASSLIQGGNQPQHF.

This chain connects TRBV4-1 to TRBJ2-5, with a possible D match to TRBD2 (6 bases). In germline, CDR1 is MGHRA, CDR2 YSYEKL. This CDR3 has 15 amino acids. V was clipped by 1 base and J by 5 bases, with 14 bases between them. CDR3 protein: CASSQGREAGETQYF. The CDR3 bases are TGCGCCAGCAGCCAAGGGAGGGAGGCCGGGGAGACCCAGTACTTC.

The chain combines TRBV11-3 with TRBJ2-1; D not certain. The germline gives CDR1 SGHNT, CDR2 YENEEA. Trimming took 5 bases from V and 2 from J, leaving 7 bases between them. The CDR3 spans 13 residues. The CDR3 loop is CASSPLPYNEQFF. For the CDR3, the DNA is TGTGCCAGCAGCCCCCTACCCTACAATGAGCAGTTCTTC.

This clone was observed a single time. The V and J genes are TRBV9 and TRBJ2-7; tentatively, D is TRBD1 (6 bases). Germline CDR1 and CDR2: SGDLS and YYNGEE. The ends were cut back, 4 bases at V and 5 bases at J, with 10 bases in the middle. The CDR3 length is 12 residues. CDR3 protein: CASSRTGNEQYF. CDR3 nucleotides: TGTGCCAGCAGCCGAACAGGGAACGAGCAGTACTTC.

The chain carries TRBV7-9 and TRBJ1-6, with D perhaps matching TRBD1 (5 bases). Looked up from germline, CDR1 is SEHNR and CDR2 is FQNEAQ (reference sequence). The V end lost 5 bases, the J end lost 4 bases, and 18 bases lay between the germline ends. This CDR3 contains 17 residues. The CDR3 sequence: CASSPKIDSVYNSPLHF. The DNA for the CDR3 is TGTGCCAGCAGCCCTAAAATAGACAGCGTATATAATTCACCCCTCCACTTT.

The chain links TRBV10-2 to TRBJ2-2; TRBD2 aligns across 11 bases. The CDR3 contains 19 residues. CDR1 is WSHSY, CDR2 SAAADI, per germline. The ends lost 3 bases at V and 5 bases at J; junction bases unmatched: 14. CDR3 residues: CASSDLFLAGGPATGELFF. The CDR3 DNA reads TGCGCCAGCAGTGATTTGTTCCTAGCGGGAGGCCCAGCGACCGGGGAGCTGTTTTTT.

The chain joins TRBV30 to TRBJ1-2; D not resolved. Trimming took off 1 base at V and 8 bases at J, with 17 bases between the two ends. The CDR3 covers 14 residues. In germline, CDR1 is GTSNPN, CDR2 SVGIG (reference sequence). In DNA, the CDR3 is TGTGCCTGGAGTGGCTGGGGTCGAAGGAGGGGCTACACCTTC. Translation gives CAWSGWGRRRGYTF.

A few counts support this clone. This sequence joins TRBV7-9 and TRBJ2-7; 10 nucleotides align to TRBD1. V lost 8 bases and J lost 3; bases outside the gene matches: 22. This CDR3 has 19 residues. Per germline, CDR1 SEHNR and CDR2 FQNEAQ (reference sequence). In nucleotides, the CDR3 is TGTGCCAGCTCACGCGAGACAGGGGGCCTAATAGCGGGAAGCTACGAGCAGTACTTC. Translation gives CASSRETGGLIAGSYEQYF.

The chain couples TRBV13 to TRBJ2-1, with 12 bases fitting TRBD2. Germline V lookup: CDR1 PRHDT, CDR2 FYEKMQ (reference sequence). The CDR3 totals 18 residues. V dropped 5 bases and J dropped 2; count of bases not matched to a gene: 10. CDR3 protein: CASSHGLAGGIAYNEQFF. The CDR3 coding sequence is TGTGCCAGCAGCCACGGGCTAGCGGGAGGGATTGCCTACAATGAGCAGTTCTTC.

The rearrangement joins TRBV19 to TRBJ1-2, with D unclear. The CDR3 is made up of 14 amino acids. Trimming left V 6 bases short and J 1 base short, with 12 bases between. CDR1 and CDR2 from the germline V gene are LNHDA and SQIVND (reference sequence). Written as DNA, the CDR3 is TGTGCCAGTAGCATCTCCCAGGTTAACTATGGCTACACCTTC. It encodes CASSISQVNYGYTF. Looking up the rest from reference TRBV19 and TRBJ1-2 gives the full variable domain: DGGITQSPKYLFRKEGQNVTLSCEQNLNHDAMYWYRQDPGQGLRLIYYSQIVNDFQKGDIAEGYSVSREKKESFPLTVTSAQKNPTAFYLCASSISQVNYGYTFGSGTRLTVV.

This clone was recorded once. This chain joins TRBV25-1 and TRBJ1-1; TRBD1 might be the D (5 bases). V was pared by 5 bases and J by 1 base, with 11 bases between. The germline CDR1 and CDR2 sequences are MGHDK and SYGVNS. The CDR3 spans 14 residues. The CDR3 loop reads CASSRSGGNTEAFF. As DNA, the CDR3 is TGTGCCAGCAGTCGATCCGGGGGGAACACTGAAGCTTTCTTT.

This clone was seen a few times. Distinct nucleotide sequences in the sample also encode this CDR3. V usage is TRBV18 and J usage is TRBJ2-7; a possible D gene is TRBD2 (5 bases). Looked up from germline, CDR1 is KGHSH and CDR2 is LQKENI. This CDR3 contains 15 residues. V lost 3 bases and J lost 6, with 18 bases in between. This CDR3 reads CASSPLEAPRGEQYF. The CDR3 region has the DNA TGTGCCAGCTCACCTTTGGAGGCCCCCCGGGGCGAGCAGTACTTC.

The J gene is TRBJ1-3, the V gene TRBV7-8; D unclear. Per the germline V gene, CDR1 is SGHVS and CDR2 is FQNEAQ. Trimming left V 10 bases short and J 0 bases short, with 13 bases between. The CDR3 has 14 amino acids. The CDR3 DNA is TGTGCCACCAGTCCCAAAGCCTCTGGAAACACCATATATTTT. It yields the protein CATSPKASGNTIYF.

The chain couples TRBV5-4 to TRBJ2-3, with a tentative D call TRBD1 (6 bases). Looked up from germline, CDR1 is SGHNT and CDR2 is YYREEE (reference sequence). The CDR3 consists of 16 residues. V lost 3 bases to trimming and J lost 4 bases, with 18 bases between them. This CDR3 reads CASSSPWGEGADTQYF. CDR3 DNA sequence: TGTGCCAGCAGCTCCCCATGGGGCGAGGGGGCAGATACGCAGTATTTT.

V gene TRBV9 combines with J gene TRBJ2-7, with D maybe TRBD2 (5 bases). The CDR3 has 14 residues. V was pared by 0 bases and J by 7 bases, with 14 bases between. Germline V gives CDR1 SGDLS, CDR2 YYNGEE. CDR3: CASSVEAVGEEQYF. CDR3 in DNA: TGTGCCAGCAGCGTAGAAGCCGTCGGGGAGGAGCAGTACTTC.

The chain recombines TRBV5-1 with TRBJ2-1; 9 positions agree with TRBD2. Germline CDR1 SGHRS, CDR2 YFSETQ. V shed 0 bases and J 3 bases; nucleotides not matched to a gene: 22. This CDR3 comprises 22 residues. The chain's CDR3 is CASSLAILAGASSDSIYNEQFF. The CDR3 DNA follows: TGCGCCAGCAGCTTGGCCATTTTAGCGGGGGCCTCCTCCGATTCTATCTACAATGAGCAGTTCTTC.

The chain joins TRBV6-5 to TRBJ1-1; no definite D call. Trimming stripped 5 bases from V and 2 bases from J, with 15 bases between. Germline V CDR1 and CDR2: MNHEY, SVGAGI. The CDR3 spans 15 residues. CDR3 region: CASSSPSVVNTEAFF. Written as DNA, the CDR3 is TGTGCCAGCAGTAGCCCTTCGGTGGTTAACACTGAAGCTTTCTTT.

This chain joins TRBV27 and TRBJ2-5; tentative D call: TRBD2 (5 bases). V shed 5 bases and J shed 5 bases, with 12 bases lying between them. The CDR3 is 13 amino acids. The germline CDR1 and CDR2 sequences are MNHEY and SMNVEV (reference sequence). The CDR3 DNA sequence: TGTGCCAGCAGTATGAGGGCCGGGGAGACCCAGTACTTC. This translates into CASSMRAGETQYF.

The chain joins TRBV7-2 to TRBJ1-1; D might be TRBD1 (5 bases). The germline V gene encodes CDR1 SGHTA and CDR2 FQGNSA. The CDR3 extends over 13 amino acids. The V gene lost 3 bases and the J gene lost 3 bases, with 8 bases spanning the gap. DNA of the CDR3: TGTGCCAGCAGCTTCAGGGTGGACACTGAAGCTTTCTTT. Protein: CASSFRVDTEAFF.

This chain links TRBV7-2 with TRBJ2-2, with a weak D call TRBD2 (5 bases). CDR1 is SGHTA and CDR2 is FQGNSA in the germline V gene. Trimming pared 1 base from V and 3 bases from J, leaving 6 bases between. The CDR3 is 14 amino acids. The CDR3 protein is CASSLGGYTGELFF. The CDR3 bases are TGTGCCAGCAGCTTAGGAGGGTACACCGGGGAGCTGTTTTTT.

V usage is TRBV12-5 and J usage is TRBJ2-1; 11 nucleotides agree with TRBD2. The CDR3 loop spans 14 amino acids. The V gene's germline CDR1 is LGHNT and CDR2 FRNRAP. The J segment lost 4 bases and the V segment lost 7 bases, leaving 3 bases of the junction unmatched. The CDR3 coding sequence is TGTGCTAGTGCCGGGACTAGCGGTTACAATGAGCAGTTCTTC. Translated: CASAGTSGYNEQFF.

V and J are TRBV9 and TRBJ2-1; tentatively, D is TRBD2 (5 bases). V was trimmed by 4 bases and J by 9 bases, leaving 17 bases between them. CDR1 and CDR2 from the germline V gene are SGDLS and YYNGEE. CDR3 length: 14 residues. In nucleotides, the CDR3 is TGTGCCAGCAGCCTTAGGCTCGTCGAGGGTGAGCAGTTCTTC. Its protein is CASSLRLVEGEQFF.

V usage is TRBV5-6 and J usage is TRBJ2-2; D is possibly TRBD1 (6 bases). This CDR3 contains 15 residues. Deletions cut 4 bases from V and 2 bases from J, with 12 bases between. Germline CDR1 SGHDT, CDR2 YYEEEE. The CDR3 nucleotides read TGTGCCAGCAGCCTCGGACAGCTTAACACCGGGGAGCTGTTTTTT. Translation gives CASSLGQLNTGELFF.

Points on this clone: Additional DNA sequences in this sample encode the identical CDR3. The genes are TRBV6-5 and TRBJ1-6; 8 bases line up with TRBD1. V shed 8 bases and J 14 bases; nucleotides not matched to a gene: 14. Germline CDR1 is MNHEY and CDR2 is SVGAGI. The CDR3 is made up of 14 amino acids. CDR3 DNA: TGTGCCAGCTCAAGCGGGGACAGGAAACCAACCCTCCACTTT. This translates into CASSSGDRKPTLHF.

The chain carries TRBV18 and TRBJ2-2; 9 bases are shared with TRBD2. There are 18 residues in the CDR3. V shed 3 bases and J 4 bases; nucleotides not matched to a gene: 12. Germline V gives CDR1 KGHSH, CDR2 LQKENI. CDR3 DNA: TGTGCCAGCTCACCCAAGGATATAGCGGGAGTGAGCACCGGGGAGCTGTTTTTT. Protein: CASSPKDIAGVSTGELFF.